Listed below are T cell receptor beta chains from one sample, sequenced in a study of cytomegalovirus exposure and HLA in healthy donors. This table comes from immunoSEQ multiplex PCR, and its TCRdb copy is limited to in-frame clones, with some not included. The sample includes roughly 100,000 clones, 63% of them seen just once. The sequenced sample consisted of PBMCs. These receptors were taken from a human donor in good health. Each CDR3 is given with its conserved first and last residue. Each record gives: V gene, J gene, clone size, CDR3 protein. Where a row states a size, it is once, few, many or the class of an expanded clone; other rows omit it.

>TRBV28|TRBJ2-7|few
CASSTGLVEYF
>TRBV11-2|TRBJ1-5|.
CASLSWGRNQPQHF
>TRBV5-1|TRBJ1-4|.
CASSLSHDNEKLFF
>TRBV6-4|TRBJ2-2|.
CASSAGTGDTGELFF
>TRBV5-5|TRBJ2-2|.
CASSSEWGAGELFF
>TRBV7-2|TRBJ2-1|.
CASSSGQFNEQFF
>TRBV11-3|TRBJ2-1|.
CASSSGQDWNEQFF
>TRBV7-8|TRBJ2-3|.
CASSLRTSGSIEDTQYF
>TRBV19|TRBJ1-1|.
CASSISSGSFSDTEAFF
>TRBV6-5|TRBJ2-7|few
CASSYEISGSTREQYF
>TRBV11-1|TRBJ2-7|few
CASSRSPTSDRYEQYF
>TRBV19|TRBJ2-1|.
CASSIGGPNEQFF
>TRBV7-9|TRBJ2-1|.
CASSSGRAYNEQFF
>TRBV7-9|TRBJ2-3|.
CASSLGGRSTDTQYF
>TRBV28|TRBJ1-4|once
CASGALLNEKLFF
>TRBV6-1|TRBJ1-1|.
CASSRDFGAFF
>TRBV30|.|.
CAIQQGYEQYF
>TRBV11-2|TRBJ2-5|.
CASSPLAGAPETQYF
>TRBV9|TRBJ2-7|.
CASSVVGQGRYEQYF
>TRBV19|TRBJ1-4|once
CASSPDRGPGKLFF
>TRBV11-2|TRBJ2-5|.
CASSLPGGMETQYF
>TRBV5-4|TRBJ2-2|.
CASSSAGTSGTHTGELFF
>TRBV19|TRBJ2-5|few
CASRPTSGQETQYF
>TRBV28|TRBJ1-2|.
CASSLQSGGYTF
>TRBV5-1|TRBJ2-2|few
CASSLAEGGELFF
>TRBV28|TRBJ1-1|.
CASSSQGAGNTEAFF
>TRBV10-3|TRBJ2-5|.
CAIGQGQETQYF
>TRBV6-1|TRBJ1-4|.
CASSRVMALDEKLFF
>TRBV18|TRBJ2-3|.
CASSPPEGWSDTQYF
>TRBV27|TRBJ2-3|.
CASRDQRAGADTQYF
>TRBV2|TRBJ2-2|.
CASGLGQEGPTGELFF
>TRBV6-6|TRBJ1-1|.
CASSNRGTTEAFF
>TRBV7-9|TRBJ2-1|.
CASSLASGVHNEQFF
>TRBV6-1|TRBJ1-5|.
CASSGRTGGVQPQHF
>TRBV7-3|TRBJ2-7|once
CASSVVDTSGASYEQYF
>TRBV7-2|TRBJ1-1|few
CASSLSSGRDTEAFF
>TRBV28|TRBJ1-5|.
CASRFGGPNQPQHF
>TRBV4-2|TRBJ2-7|once
CASSQEGSGGYEQYF
>TRBV27|TRBJ2-5|.
CASSSGLLETQYF
>TRBV27|TRBJ2-7|once
CASSSSGAYEQYF
>TRBV14|TRBJ2-1|.
CASSPSSGRSRYNEQFF
>TRBV5-8|TRBJ2-5|.
CASSVVWGGETQYF